This TCR beta chain was observed in a study of CD4 and CD8 cells across lung adenocarcinoma regions. By sample share, this clonotype is medium-sized (0.01 to 0.1%). MiXCR, applied by TCRdb to the PCR reads, yields one record per CDR3 protein. The sample carries almost 7,000 distinct CDR3 sequences, about 54% recorded once. The CDR3 loop spans 15 amino acids. Trimming shortened V by 7 bases and J by 7 bases, and 20 bases separated the two germline ends. The germline gives CDR1 MDHEN, CDR2 SYDVKM. Sequencing was carried out using CD8+ T cells from the center of a lung tumor. This clonotype was obtained from a male donor with lung adenocarcinoma. The CD4 and CD8 labels of this study may be unreliable. The V gene is TRBV28, the J gene TRBJ2-1, with a tentative D call TRBD2 (7 bases). CDR3: CASTRNGGGANEQFF. The DNA of the CDR3 is TGTGCCAGCACCCGTAATGGAGGGGGGGCAAATGAGCAGTTCTTC.